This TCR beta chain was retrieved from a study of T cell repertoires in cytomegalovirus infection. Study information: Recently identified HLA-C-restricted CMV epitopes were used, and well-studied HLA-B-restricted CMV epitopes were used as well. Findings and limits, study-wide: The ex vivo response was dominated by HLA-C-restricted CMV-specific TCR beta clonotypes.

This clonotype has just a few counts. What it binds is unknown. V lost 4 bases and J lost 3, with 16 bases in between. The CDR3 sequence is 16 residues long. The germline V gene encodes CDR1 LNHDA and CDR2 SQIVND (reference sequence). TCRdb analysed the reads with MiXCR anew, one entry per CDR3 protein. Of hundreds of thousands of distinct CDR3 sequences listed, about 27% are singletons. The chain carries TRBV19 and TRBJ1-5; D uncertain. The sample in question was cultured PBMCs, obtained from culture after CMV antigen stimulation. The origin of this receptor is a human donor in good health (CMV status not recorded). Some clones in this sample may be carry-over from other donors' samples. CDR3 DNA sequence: TGTGCCAGTAGTACCATTCTGGGTGGTAACAATCAGCCCCAGCATTTT. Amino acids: CASSTILGGNNQPQHF.